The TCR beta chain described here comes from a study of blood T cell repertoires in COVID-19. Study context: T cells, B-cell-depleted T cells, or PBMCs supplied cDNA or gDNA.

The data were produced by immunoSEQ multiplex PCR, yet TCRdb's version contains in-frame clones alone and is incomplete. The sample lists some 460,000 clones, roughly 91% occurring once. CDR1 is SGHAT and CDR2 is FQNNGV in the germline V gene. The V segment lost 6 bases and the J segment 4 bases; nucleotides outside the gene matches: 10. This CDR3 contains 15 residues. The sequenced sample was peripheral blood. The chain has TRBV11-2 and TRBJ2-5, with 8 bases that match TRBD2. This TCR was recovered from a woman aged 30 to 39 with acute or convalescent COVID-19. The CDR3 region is CASSPPGGPGETQYF. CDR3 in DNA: TGTGCCAGCAGTCCTCCGGGGGGGCCGGGAGAGACCCAGTACTTC.